These 30 T cell receptor beta chains share one sample of origin, sequenced in a study of cytomegalovirus exposure and HLA in healthy donors. The PCR ran on 60 Vbeta and 13 Jbeta primers. The protocol was immunoSEQ multiplex PCR, while the TCRdb copy is restricted to in-frame clones and leaves out a portion. Of 160,000 or so clones listed, roughly 88% are singletons. What was sequenced was PBMCs. These receptor sequences come from a man aged 50 or older in good health and CMV-seropositive.

Only one count was recorded for this clone. The V call is TRBV6-1, the J call TRBJ2-2, with TRBD1 identical over 7 bases. The CDR3 spans 16 residues. J gave up 2 bases and V 3 bases, and 6 bases lay outside the gene matches. Germline V gene data show CDR1 as MNHNS and CDR2 as SASEGT. CDR3 region: CASSDKGQINTGELFF. The CDR3 region has the DNA TGTGCCAGCAGTGACAAGGGACAGATAAACACCGGGGAGCTGTTTTTT.

The rearrangement joins TRBV5-1 to TRBJ1-1, with a tentative D call TRBD1 (5 bases). Trimming took 1 base from V and 5 from J, leaving 12 bases between them. Germline lookup yields CDR1 SGHRS and CDR2 YFSETQ. The CDR3 extends over 14 amino acids. CDR3 in amino acids: CASSLRRGATEAFF. In DNA, the CDR3 is TGCGCCAGCAGCTTGAGGCGGGGCGCTACTGAAGCTTTCTTT.

The chain recombines TRBV11-2 with TRBJ2-1; 8 bases line up with TRBD2. The CDR3 is 16 residues long. Germline values: CDR1 SGHAT, CDR2 FQNNGV. The V and J ends lost 5 bases and 3 bases, in that order; junction bases with no gene match: 9. The CDR3 loop is CASSPGGAGGYNEQFF. The CDR3 nucleotides are TGTGCCAGCAGCCCCGGGGGGGCGGGGGGCTACAATGAGCAGTTCTTC.

This chain connects TRBV5-5 to TRBJ2-7; D not resolved. Germline V CDR1 and CDR2: SGHKS, YYEKEE (reference sequence). This CDR3 is built from 14 residues. The ends were cut back, 0 bases at V and 4 bases at J, with 11 bases in the middle. The DNA of the CDR3 is TGTGCCAGCAGCTTGGTCGGTACCTCTTACGAGCAGTACTTC. This translates into CASSLVGTSYEQYF.

The chain links TRBV30 to TRBJ1-1; a possible D gene is TRBD1 (6 bases). The CDR3 has 14 residues. The germline V gene has CDR1 GTSNPN and CDR2 SVGIG (reference sequence). Trimming cost V 3 bases and J 3 bases, with 14 bases left between them. The CDR3 bases are TGTGCCTGGAGGTTGAGGAACAGGGACACTGAAGCTTTCTTT. Its translation: CAWRLRNRDTEAFF.

This chain links TRBV5-1 with TRBJ1-4; D is undetermined. Germline CDR1 reads SGHRS; CDR2 reads YFSETQ. The V end was cut by 4 bases, the J end by 3 bases, with 10 bases between. CDR3 size: 14 residues. The CDR3 here is CASSPGGPNEKLFF. The CDR3 nucleotides read TGCGCCAGCAGCCCTGGCGGGCCTAATGAAAAACTGTTTTTT.

The gene calls are TRBV2 and TRBJ1-1, with D uncertain. V dropped 2 bases and J dropped 0 bases, with 7 bases sitting between them. CDR1 is SNHLY, CDR2 FYNNEI, per germline. The CDR3 length is 14 residues. CDR3 region: CASSETGMNTEAFF. The CDR3, as DNA: TGTGCCAGCAGTGAAACGGGAATGAACACTGAAGCTTTCTTT.

The V gene is TRBV5-1, the J gene TRBJ2-3; D is possibly TRBD2 (5 bases). Germline V CDR1 and CDR2: SGHRS, YFSETQ. V gave up 0 bases and J gave up 0 bases, with 17 bases separating them. The CDR3 totals 18 residues. CDR3 amino acids: CASSLALGVSASTDTQYF. CDR3 DNA: TGCGCCAGCAGCTTGGCCCTCGGGGTTAGCGCTAGCACAGATACGCAGTATTTT.

The chain links TRBV27 to TRBJ2-3, with 13 bases matching TRBD2. The germline gives CDR1 MNHEY, CDR2 SMNVEV (reference sequence). Trimming at V came to 3 bases and at J to 2 bases, leaving 14 bases not matched to a gene. The CDR3 has 20 amino acids. CDR3 sequence: CASSFSLAGGPVRFTDTQYF. The CDR3 DNA sequence: TGTGCCAGCAGTTTTTCACTAGCGGGAGGGCCCGTTCGATTCACAGATACGCAGTATTTT.

The chain couples TRBV4-1 to TRBJ2-1; 12 bases align to TRBD1. Germline CDR1 reads MGHRA; CDR2 reads YSYEKL. Trimming took 0 bases from V and 9 from J; bases not matched to a gene: 3. The CDR3 is 15 amino acids. The CDR3 DNA reads TGCGCCAGCAGCCAAGAGGGACAGGGGGCGCGTGAGCAGTTCTTC. Encoded protein: CASSQEGQGAREQFF.

V usage is TRBV10-3 and J usage is TRBJ2-2; 9 nucleotides align to TRBD2. The germline V gene encodes CDR1 ENHRY and CDR2 SYGVKD. This CDR3 region has 17 residues. V was clipped by 3 bases and J by 7 bases; unmatched bases: 12. Written as DNA, the CDR3 is TGTGCCATCAGTGAATCGTTAGCGGGAGTGAAAGGCGGGGAGCTGTTTTTT. Translation gives CAISESLAGVKGGELFF.

The chain links TRBV14 to TRBJ2-2; 8 bases align to TRBD2. Germline V gene data show CDR1 as SGHDN and CDR2 as FVKESK. Losses at the gene ends were 0 bases for V and 6 bases for J; bases not matched to a gene: 9. The CDR3 consists of 17 residues. The CDR3 here is CASSQDLLSSGPGELFF. CDR3 nucleotide sequence: TGTGCCAGCAGCCAAGATTTACTGTCTAGCGGGCCCGGGGAGCTGTTTTTT. Looking up the rest from reference TRBV14 and TRBJ2-2 gives the full variable domain: EAGVTQFPSHSVIEKGQTVTLRCDPISGHDNLYWYRRVMGKEIKFLLHFVKESKQDESGMPNNRFLAERTGGTYSTLKVQPAELEDSGVYFCASSQDLLSSGPGELFFGEGSRLTVL.

The V call is TRBV6-1, the J call TRBJ1-2; D is possibly TRBD1 (5 bases). The CDR3 has 13 amino acids. Germline CDR1 is MNHNS and CDR2 is SASEGT. V lost 8 bases and J lost 6, with 16 bases in between. The CDR3 sequence is CASPGLDFNGYTF. The CDR3 bases are TGTGCCAGCCCGGGACTAGATTTTAATGGCTACACCTTC.

The chain is built from TRBV7-3 and TRBJ2-3; D gene uncertain. CDR3 size: 14 residues. Trimming pared 2 bases from V and 5 bases from J, leaving 11 bases between. CDR1 and CDR2 (germline): SGHTA, FQGTGA. CDR3 sequence: CASSLRALGDTQYF. For the CDR3, the DNA is TGTGCCAGCAGCTTACGAGCCCTCGGAGATACGCAGTATTTT.

The chain employs TRBV6-6 and TRBJ2-7; D remains ambiguous. CDR3 length: 13 amino acids. Per germline, CDR1 MNHNY and CDR2 SVGAGI (reference sequence). Trimming stripped 2 bases from V and 0 bases from J, with 5 bases between. CDR3 region: CASSYESSYEQYF. The CDR3 nucleotides read TGTGCCAGCAGTTACGAGAGCTCCTACGAGCAGTACTTC.

The chain has TRBV6-6 and TRBJ2-7, with 9 nucleotides matching TRBD1. The V segment lost 2 bases and the J segment 1 base; nucleotides outside the gene matches: 3. Germline-derived CDR1 and CDR2 are MNHNY and SVGAGI (reference sequence). The CDR3 runs 15 residues. For the CDR3, the DNA is TGTGCCAGCAGTTACGGACAGGGGACGTCCTACGAGCAGTACGTC. Translated: CASSYGQGTSYEQYV.

To note about this clone: Other DNA sequences from this sample encode an identical CDR3 as well. V is TRBV5-1 and J is TRBJ1-1; D is perhaps TRBD1 (6 bases). Germline CDR1 SGHRS, CDR2 YFSETQ. V was trimmed by 4 bases and J by 4 bases, leaving 14 bases between them. CDR3 length equals 14 residues. CDR3 sequence: CASSLQGVGTEAFF. CDR3 sequence (DNA): TGCGCCAGCAGCCTACAGGGTGTTGGCACTGAAGCTTTCTTT.

This CDR3 is CASRRETGGSEQYF. For the CDR3, the DNA is TGTGCCAGCAGACGAGAGACAGGGGGGAGCGAGCAGTACTTC. V and J are TRBV6-5 and TRBJ2-7, with 9 bases matching TRBD1. This CDR3 spans 14 amino acids. Germline CDR1 MNHEY, CDR2 SVGAGI. The ends lost 6 bases at V and 6 bases at J; junction bases unmatched: 9.

The V and J genes are TRBV29-1 and TRBJ2-1; a weak D match, TRBD2 (5 bases). This CDR3 has 11 amino acids. V lost 6 bases and J 9 bases, leaving 12 bases between the germline ends. CDR1 is SQVTM and CDR2 is ANQGSEA in the germline V gene. CDR3 amino acids: CSVEGGIEQFF. The CDR3, as DNA: TGCAGCGTAGAGGGTGGGATTGAGCAGTTCTTC.

This rearrangement joins TRBV28 to TRBJ2-3; weak D call: TRBD1 (7 bases). The V gene lost 6 bases and the J gene lost 6 bases, with 19 bases spanning the gap. The CDR3 has 15 residues. Germline assignment: CDR1 MDHEN and CDR2 SYDVKM. CDR3 DNA: TGTGCCAGCAGCCAGGGGGGACCCCGGGTTGATACGCAGTATTTT. It is translated as CASSQGGPRVDTQYF.

The genes are TRBV20-1 and TRBJ2-5, with a possible D match to TRBD1 (6 bases). V lost 6 bases and J lost 4, with 9 bases in between. The CDR3 contains 11 residues. Germline lookup yields CDR1 DFQATT and CDR2 SNEGSKA (reference sequence). The CDR3 DNA sequence: TGCAGTGCCCAGGGGCCAGAGACCCAGTACTTC. Amino acids: CSAQGPETQYF.

This chain uses TRBV27 with TRBJ2-3; perhaps TRBD2 as D (6 bases). This CDR3 has 11 amino acids. Deletions cut 8 bases from V and 4 bases from J, with 7 bases between. Germline V gene lookup returns CDR1 MNHEY and CDR2 SMNVEV (reference sequence). CDR3 residues: CASRRADTQYF. CDR3 DNA sequence: TGTGCCAGCCGGAGGGCAGATACGCAGTATTTT.

The rearrangement links TRBV6-5 to TRBJ2-3; TRBD2 agrees at 7 bases. The germline V gene encodes CDR1 MNHEY and CDR2 SVGAGI. V trimming: 3 bases; J trimming: 4 bases; junction bases outside the gene matches: 4. This CDR3 is built from 14 residues. The CDR3 nucleotides are TGTGCCAGCAGTTATGGCGGGAGTGCAGATACGCAGTATTTT. The encoded protein is CASSYGGSADTQYF.

The J gene is TRBJ1-3, the V gene TRBV2; D is unclear. The V gene lost 6 bases and the J gene lost 0 bases, with 6 bases spanning the gap. The CDR3 is 13 amino acids. The germline CDR1 and CDR2 sequences are SNHLY and FYNNEI. The CDR3 sequence is CASRGVSGNTIYF. The CDR3 DNA reads as TGTGCCAGCAGGGGAGTCTCTGGAAACACCATATATTTT.

The chain couples TRBV7-8 to TRBJ2-3, with TRBD2 identical over 9 bases. The CDR3 has 17 residues. CDR1 is SGHVS, CDR2 FQNEAQ, per germline. V was clipped by 5 bases and J by 5 bases; unmatched bases: 14. The CDR3 DNA follows: TGTGCCAGCAGCCCACGCTCGGGCGGGGGGGCCCTAGATACGCAGTATTTT. Amino acids: CASSPRSGGGALDTQYF.

This chain uses TRBV11-1 with TRBJ1-6, with D possibly being TRBD1 (5 bases). Per the germline V gene, CDR1 is SGHAT and CDR2 is FQDESV (reference sequence). This CDR3 contains 15 residues. V lost 5 bases, J lost 7 bases, and 15 bases lay in between. CDR3 region: CASSPGTGVNSPLHF. CDR3 sequence (DNA): TGTGCCAGCAGCCCGGGGACTGGGGTAAATTCACCCCTCCACTTT. Drawing the rest from reference TRBV11-1 and TRBJ1-6, the complete variable domain is EAEVAQSPRYKITEKSQAVAFWCDPISGHATLYWYRQILGQGPELLVQFQDESVVDDSQLPKDRFSAERLKGVDSTLKIQPAELGDSAMYLCASSPGTGVNSPLHFGNGTRLTVT.

This chain uses TRBV5-1 with TRBJ1-1; D not resolved. Trimming stripped 0 bases from V and 3 bases from J, with 18 bases between. Germline CDR1 SGHRS, CDR2 YFSETQ. The CDR3 is 17 residues long. In nucleotides, the CDR3 is TGCGCCAGCAGCTTGGGTGTGTCGAGAATCAATTACACTGAAGCTTTCTTT. Its translation: CASSLGVSRINYTEAFF.

This chain joins TRBV2 and TRBJ1-2; D gene ambiguous. CDR3 size: 13 residues. Per the germline V gene, CDR1 is SNHLY and CDR2 is FYNNEI. V gave up 3 bases and J gave up 8 bases, with 13 bases separating them. This chain's CDR3 is CASSEVSFFGYTF. The CDR3 nucleotides are TGTGCCAGCAGTGAGGTCAGTTTCTTCGGCTACACCTTC. Variable domain in full (rest from reference TRBV2 and TRBJ1-2): EPEVTQTPSHQVTQMGQEVILRCVPISNHLYFYWYRQILGQKVEFLVSFYNNEISEKSEIFDDQFSVERPDGSNFTLKIRSTKLEDSAMYFCASSEVSFFGYTFGSGTRLTVV.

CDR3 in amino acids: CSAPNPREVVSGNTIYF. The DNA for the CDR3 is TGCAGCGCACCGAACCCGAGAGAAGTTGTCTCTGGAAACACCATATATTTT. V and J are TRBV29-1 and TRBJ1-3; D uncertain. The CDR3 consists of 17 residues. In germline, CDR1 is SQVTM, CDR2 ANQGSEA. Trimming pared 7 bases from V and 0 bases from J, leaving 22 bases between.

The CDR3 reads CASSVRPGNEQFF. The DNA for the CDR3 is TGTGCCAGCAGCGTCCGACCGGGGAATGAGCAGTTCTTC. The chain uses TRBV7-3 and TRBJ2-1; weak D call: TRBD2 (5 bases). Per the germline V gene, CDR1 is SGHTA and CDR2 is FQGTGA. The length of the CDR3 is 13 residues. The V and J ends lost 5 bases and 7 bases respectively, with 12 bases between them.